This T cell receptor (beta chain) is from a study of blood T cell repertoires in COVID-19. Study-wide background: COVID-19 samples, acute and convalescent, were from the United States, Italy and Spain.

CDR3 length equals 13 residues. Germline V gene data show CDR1 as ENHRY and CDR2 as SYGVKD. The ends were cut back, 6 bases at V and 5 bases at J, with 10 bases in the middle. Produced via immunoSEQ multiplex PCR; TCRdb's table is partial and in-frame only. This sample carries under 150,000 clones, about four fifths of them seen once, and the ten largest clones take 1.4%. The chain uses TRBV10-3 and TRBJ1-4; D possibly corresponds to TRBD1 (6 bases). The sample taken for sequencing was peripheral blood. The source of this sequence is a man aged 55-75 years with acute or convalescent COVID-19. CDR3 bases: TGTGCCATCAGCCGGACAGACAATGAAAAACTGTTTTTT. Translated, it gives CAISRTDNEKLFF.